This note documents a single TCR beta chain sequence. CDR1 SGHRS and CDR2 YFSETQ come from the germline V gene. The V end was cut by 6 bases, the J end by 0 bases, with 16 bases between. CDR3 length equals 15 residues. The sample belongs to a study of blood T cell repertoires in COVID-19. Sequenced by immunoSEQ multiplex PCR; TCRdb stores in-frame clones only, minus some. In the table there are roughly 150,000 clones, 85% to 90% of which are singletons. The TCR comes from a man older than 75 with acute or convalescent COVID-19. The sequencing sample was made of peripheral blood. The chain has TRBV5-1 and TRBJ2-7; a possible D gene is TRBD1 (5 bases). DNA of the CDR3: TGCGCCAGCAAGTTCGGGTCAGGGTTCTCCTACGAGCAGTACTTC. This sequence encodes CASKFGSGFSYEQYF.